This TCR beta chain was identified during a study of T cell responses to AZD1222 COVID-19 vaccine (dated by TCRdb to the early 2020s). In the study overall: Because spike-specific TCR depth and breadth did not differ between the two schedules, AZD1222 recipients who got a second dose at roughly 4 weeks were pooled with those who got a second dose at roughly 12 weeks. TCR sequencing was performed for about 250 trial participants, of whom some 200 were given two doses of AZD1222 and some 26 were given two doses of MenACWY control vaccine. Trial participants were enrolled into age subgroups of 18-55, 56-69 and 70-plus years, which contained around 150, 28 and 57 TCR-sequenced participants, respectively.

The cysteine opens and the phenylalanine closes a CDR3 of 13 amino acids. Kept here is only the CDR3 DNA, which spans 39 bases and is read in frame from base 1. Deletion took 3 bases off V and 0 bases off J, with a span of 7 bases between the germline ends. As encoded in the germline V gene, CDR1 is SGHRS while CDR2 is YFSETQ. Reading the label with the study, this specimen's time point is: baseline before first vaccination. The vaccinee samples were drawn from two UK trials, COV001 and COV002, one of which was a single-blind randomized controlled phase 2/3 trial testing AZD1222 (ChAdOx1 nCoV-19) in healthy adults. Trial participant PBMC samples were collected at day 0 and day 28 after the second dose for TCRbeta chain sequencing. The CDR3 regions of human TCRbeta chains were analyzed by immunosequencing. Under the source paper's analysis protocol: TCRs in the repertoires were matched against a reference library of SARS-CoV-2-specific TCRs that had been generated with the MIRA antigen-specificity platform. Breadth meant the fraction of unique TCRs that were SARS-CoV-2-associated, whereas depth meant the fraction of total T cells that were SARS-CoV-2-associated. Using the MIRA data, each spike-specific TCR was mapped to the spike region that the TCR reacts to and placed in a CD4 or CD8 class. Log10-transformed breadth and depth values were compared by one-way ANOVA with Sidak's multiple comparisons tests. In its TCRdb copy, this immuneACCESS table keeps in-frame sequences only and misses some clones. Where compared with another copy, unresolved V genes explain less than half of these, and the others have no known cause. V and J calls and clone size are as listed in that table; D and trimming were resolved from the DNA. The sample records approximately 160,000 clones, roughly 90% of which are singletons. The leading ten clones occupy under 5% of the sample.

Of note for this clone: Its specific antigen is unknown. No much larger clonotype is one base removed from it; base qualities were not supplied.

Results and caveats for the whole study, not just this receptor: Conclusions about previously exposed vaccinees are limited because only five or six AZD1222 recipients were SARS-CoV-2 seropositive at baseline. The 56-69-year group was small, and its depth increase did not reach significance, likely because of low power. Participants were mostly white British, with more females than males. The authors suggested clonal diversity may have been underestimated. No day 14 peak-response samples were available, so repertoires were characterized only after the peak T cell response. A significant rise in spike-specific TCR breadth and depth was observed after two AZD1222 doses relative to day 0 and relative to MenACWY recipients. Vaccine-associated CD4 TCRs spanned the whole spike protein, with dominant responses in regions 160-218 and 743-854. Nearly half of unique spike-specific TCRs reportedly recognized epitopes outside regions mutated in the B.1.351 and B.1.1.7 variants.

The sequence was obtained from an adult in good health. The rearranged chain carries TRBV5-1 and TRBJ2-7, with an unclear D gene assignment. The sample consisted of peripheral blood, taken on day 0 of AZD1222 vaccination. CDR3 loop: CASSSESSYEQYF. Read as DNA, the sequence is TGCGCCAGCAGCTCTGAGAGCTCCTACGAGCAGTACTTC.